Listed below are T cell receptor beta chains from one sample, sequenced in a study of cytomegalovirus exposure and HLA in healthy donors. The repertoire was sequenced with immunoSEQ multiplex PCR; TCRdb's copy has only in-frame clones and lacks some. The table records over 150,000 clones, around four fifths of them present only once. Specimen: PBMCs. The receptors shown here come from a woman in her twenties or thirties in good health and CMV-seropositive. Each CDR3 is given with its conserved first and last residue. A D gene is named only where the DNA matches it firmly. Clone size appears in some rows only: once, few, many, or a class for an expanded clone.

d_call j_call cdr3_length clone_size v_call cdr3_aa cdr3_nt
. TRBJ2-7 14 . TRBV12-5 CASGKDSFPYEQYF TGTGCTAGTGGGAAGGACAGTTTCCCCTACGAGCAGTACTTC
. TRBJ2-4 14 . TRBV10-1 CASSESRSMDIQYF TGCGCCAGCAGTGAGTCAAGGAGCATGGACATTCAGTACTTC
. TRBJ2-6 17 . TRBV5-6 CASSSHLVPAGANVLTF TGTGCCAGCAGTTCCCACCTAGTCCCCGCTGGGGCCAACGTCCTGACTTTC
. TRBJ1-2 16 . TRBV16 CASSQPPDTPINGYTF TGTGCCAGCAGCCAACCCCCCGACACTCCTATAAACGGCTACACCTTC
TRBD1 TRBJ2-1 14 . TRBV28 CASSRDSQPNEQFF TGTGCCAGCAGCCGGGACAGCCAACCCAATGAGCAGTTCTTC
. TRBJ2-2 14 . TRBV6-5 CASRKIVNTGELFF TGTGCCAGCAGAAAGATAGTGAACACCGGGGAGCTGTTTTTT
TRBD2 TRBJ2-2 18 once TRBV4-3 CASSQNPRLAGVTGELFF TGCGCCAGCAGCCAAAACCCCAGACTAGCGGGAGTCACCGGGGAGCTGTTTTTT
. TRBJ1-5 16 . TRBV4-2 CASSHLGGGGGQPQHF TGTGCCAGCAGCCACCTTGGGGGGGGAGGGGGTCAGCCCCAGCATTTT
TRBD1 TRBJ2-2 16 . TRBV27 CASSLYRTGTDGELFF TGTGCCAGCAGTTTGTACCGGACAGGGACGGACGGGGAGCTGTTTTTT
TRBD2 TRBJ2-1 15 . TRBV2 CASSERLAGNEEQFF TGTGCCAGCAGTGAAAGACTAGCGGGAAATGAGGAGCAGTTCTTC
. TRBJ2-7 14 once TRBV7-6 CASSRGDTGYEQYF TGTGCCAGCAGTCGGGGAGACACGGGCTACGAGCAGTACTTC
. TRBJ1-5 15 few TRBV19 CASSIDREGYQPQHF TGTGCCAGTAGTATAGATCGGGAGGGTTATCAGCCCCAGCATTTT
TRBD2 TRBJ2-7 15 . TRBV5-4 CASSLRLAGNDEQYF TGTGCCAGCAGCCTCCGACTAGCGGGTAACGACGAGCAGTACTTC
. TRBJ2-1 13 . TRBV12-5 CASGTDTYNEQFF TGTGCTAGTGGAACCGACACGTACAATGAGCAGTTCTTC
TRBD2 TRBJ2-5 17 . TRBV14 CASSRVALAEVQETQYF TGTGCCAGCAGCCGAGTAGCCCTAGCGGAGGTACAAGAGACCCAGTACTTC
. TRBJ1-1 14 . TRBV4-3 CASSQNGGYTEAFF TGCGCCAGCAGCCAAAATGGAGGATACACTGAAGCTTTCTTT
TRBD1 TRBJ1-2 15 . TRBV10-3 CAISPDREKLYGYTF TGTGCCATCAGCCCGGACAGGGAAAAATTATATGGCTACACCTTC
. TRBJ2-5 15 few TRBV28 CASSSYGGRQETQYF TGTGCCAGCAGTTCCTATGGGGGGAGGCAAGAGACCCAGTACTTC
. TRBJ2-2 14 . TRBV5-1 CASSLTGNTGELFF TGCGCCAGCAGCTTAACAGGGAACACCGGGGAGCTGTTTTTT
TRBD2 TRBJ2-2 16 . TRBV7-9 CSSSLRLAEDTGELFF TGTTCCAGCAGCTTAAGGCTAGCGGAGGACACCGGGGAGCTGTTTTTT
TRBD1 TRBJ1-5 14 . TRBV11-2 CASSFTGGSQPQHF TGTGCCAGCAGCTTCACAGGGGGTAGTCAGCCCCAGCATTTT
. TRBJ1-6 18 . TRBV28 CASSYPGTSSSYNSPLHF TGTGCCAGCAGTTACCCCGGGACTTCCAGCTCCTATAATTCACCCCTCCACTTT
TRBD1 TRBJ1-4 13 . TRBV27 CASRRQGGEKLFF TGTGCCAGCAGAAGACAGGGGGGTGAAAAACTGTTTTTT
TRBD2 TRBJ2-7 14 . TRBV6-1 CASSVSGGFYEQYF TGTGCCAGCAGTGTTAGCGGGGGATTCTACGAGCAGTACTTC